The rows below give T cell receptor beta chains drawn from one sample of a study of blood T cell repertoires in COVID-19. TCRdb's table, derived via immunoSEQ multiplex PCR, lists solely in-frame clones and lacks some. Here the sample spans over 130,000 clones, approximately 88% being singletons. Material for sequencing was peripheral blood. These TCRs come from a human donor in a cohort sampled during active COVID-19. The CDR3 runs from the conserved cysteine through the conserved F or W. Each record gives: CDR3 length, clone size, J gene, D gene, V gene, CDR3 DNA, CDR3 protein. D genes are given only for firm matches. Size values are once, few and many counts, or a class for expanded clones, and some rows have none.

>14|-|TRBJ1-5|TRBD1|TRBV5-8
TGTGCCAGCAGCTTGGGGACAGGGGGTCAGCCCCAGCATTTT
CASSLGTGGQPQHF
>15|-|TRBJ1-6|-|TRBV19
TGTGCCAGTAGTATATTGGGGCGAAGTAATTCACCCCTCCACTTT
CASSILGRSNSPLHF
>14|-|TRBJ2-2|TRBD1|TRBV5-6
TGTGCCAGCAGCTTCGGGACAGACACCGGGGAGCTGTTTTTT
CASSFGTDTGELFF
>14|once|TRBJ2-1|-|TRBV9
TGTGCCAGCAGCGTAGGGGAGGTCTACAATGAGCAGTTCTTC
CASSVGEVYNEQFF
>14|-|TRBJ2-3|-|TRBV5-1
TGCGCCAGCAGCATCCCCAATCGGGCAGATACGCAGTATTTT
CASSIPNRADTQYF
>17|-|TRBJ2-2|TRBD2|TRBV6-1
TGTGCCAGCAGTGAGGGAGTAGCGGGGTCGAACACCGGGGAGCTGTTTTTT
CASSEGVAGSNTGELFF
>14|-|TRBJ1-3|-|TRBV6-5
TGTGCCAGCAGCCCACTAGTCACTGGAAACACCATATATTTT
CASSPLVTGNTIYF
>13|-|TRBJ1-3|-|TRBV6-5
TGTGCCAGCGGCGGGGCGTATGGAAACACCATATATTTT
CASGGAYGNTIYF
>17|-|TRBJ1-5|-|TRBV2
TGTGCCAGCAGTGTGGGAGGGAGGGGGTATAGCAATCAGCCCCAGCATTTT
CASSVGGRGYSNQPQHF
>12|-|TRBJ2-5|-|TRBV6-5
TGTGCCAGCGAGGCGGGGCCGGGACGGCAGTACTTC
CASEAGPGRQYF